The clone carrying this TCR beta chain has more than one count but fewer than ten. Its antigen remains unknown. TCRdb re-derived calls from the 5' RACE reads in MiXCR, one entry per CDR3 protein. The table shows fewer than 500,000 distinct CDR3 sequences, with around 20% occurring only once. This record belongs to a study of CD8 T cells in ankylosing spondylitis. The CDR3 contains 16 residues. Trimming cost V 4 bases and J 5 bases; bases outside gene matches: 13. CDR1 is SGDLS, CDR2 YYNGEE, per germline. Findings of the study overall: Blood from ankylosing spondylitis patients appeared to carry a characteristic roughly 8-variant TCR beta motif.

The sample taken for sequencing was blood, either unsorted or a sorted T cell fraction (not recorded which). The receptor was isolated from a male donor with ankylosing spondylitis. The rearrangement joins TRBV9 to TRBJ2-3; 7 bases are shared with TRBD2. The CDR3 nucleotides are TGTGCCAGCAGCCGTAAGCGGGAATGGGGCTTAGATACGCAGTATTTT. Translated, it gives CASSRKREWGLDTQYF.